Reported below is one TCR beta chain. Every patient was untreated before thyroid surgery. TCRdb recomputed clones from the PCR reads via MiXCR. The sample includes under 35,000 clones, under 25% of them seen just once. This specimen comes from a study of metastatic and nonmetastatic thyroid tumors. Background on the study: From malignant and benign thyroid patients, repertoires in blood and in tumor or nodule tissue were compared.

Per the germline V gene, CDR1 is SQVTM and CDR2 is ANQGSEA. The CDR3 has 14 residues. Trimming removed 3 bases from V and 10 bases from J, with 19 bases in between. Source material: blood. The genes are TRBV29-1 and TRBJ2-4; D assignment may be TRBD1 or TRBD2 (5 bases each). The clonotype originates from a female donor with papillary thyroid cancer or a benign thyroid nodule (not recorded which). Some clones in this sample may be carry-over from other donors' samples. For the CDR3, the DNA is TGCAGCGTTGATGGGGGACCCGCGACGAATATTCAGTACTTC. Translated: CSVDGGPATNIQYF.